The rows below give T cell receptor beta chains drawn from one sample of a study of blood T cell repertoires in COVID-19. Some clones are missing from TCRdb's copy, which holds only in-frame ones; the method was immunoSEQ multiplex PCR. Of about 220,000 clones in the sample, about 88% were seen once. Sequencing was performed on peripheral blood. The origin of the receptors is a man aged 35 to 55 with active or convalescent COVID-19. The CDR3 runs from the conserved cysteine through the conserved F or W. The D gene is left open where the match is weak. Only some rows state a clone size, as once, few, many or a class for expanded clones.

TGTGCCAGCAGTTACGGAGCGGGAGGCCAGACCGGGGAGCTGTTTTTT CASSYGAGGQTGELFF NA TRBJ2-2 TRBV6-5 TRBD2
TGTGCCAGCTCGACTAACGGTATCGGCACCTCCTATGGCTACACCTTC CASSTNGIGTSYGYTF once TRBJ1-2 TRBV18 NA
TGTGCCAGCAGCCGAGCCTCAAATTCACCCCTCCACTTT CASSRASNSPLHF NA TRBJ1-6 TRBV12-3/TRBV12-4 NA
TGTGCCAGCAGCGTAGTCGAGGTACTGGGCACTGAAGCTTTCTTT CASSVVEVLGTEAFF NA TRBJ1-1 TRBV9 NA
TGTGCCACCCGAGGCGAAACAGATACGCAGTATTTT CATRGETDTQYF NA TRBJ2-3 TRBV5-6 NA
TGCAGTGCCGGGGCGGGGGATGATGAGCAGTTCTTC CSAGAGDDEQFF NA TRBJ2-1 TRBV29-1 TRBD2
TGTGCCATCAACCCCCGGGGGGATACCGGGGAGCTGTTTTTT CAINPRGDTGELFF NA TRBJ2-2 TRBV10-3 TRBD2
TGTGCCAGCAGTTTATATGGGGCGCGGGAAAAACTGTTTTTT CASSLYGAREKLFF NA TRBJ1-4 TRBV28 NA
TGTGCCAGCAGCTTAGGGAAGGGGGCCGGCGGGGAGCTGTTTTTT CASSLGKGAGGELFF few TRBJ2-2 TRBV5-4 TRBD1
TGTGCCAGCACCCCGGTTAGCGGGATCCTATACAATGAGCAGTTCTTC CASTPVSGILYNEQFF NA TRBJ2-1 TRBV3-1/TRBV3-2 TRBD2
TGTGCCAGCAGCTACGCAGGGTATAATTCACCCCTCCACTTT CASSYAGYNSPLHF NA TRBJ1-6 TRBV5-6 NA
TGTGCCAGCAGCTTAACGGGACAGGGGGTTTCCAATGAGCAGTTCTTC CASSLTGQGVSNEQFF NA TRBJ2-1 TRBV7-3 TRBD1
TGTGCCACCAGCAGAGATGGGGGCTGGGTCACTGAAGCTTTCTTT CATSRDGGWVTEAFF NA TRBJ1-1 TRBV15 NA
TGTGCCAGCAGCTTAGGGTACGGAAGCGGGGGGCGCACCGGGGAGCTGTTTTTT CASSLGYGSGGRTGELFF few TRBJ2-2 TRBV11-2 TRBD2
TGTGCCAGCAGTCCCAGCCCAGGGCATGGTGGCTACACCTTC CASSPSPGHGGYTF NA TRBJ1-2 TRBV27 NA
TGCGCCAGCAGCCCGCGGGGGACAGGACCAGACTCTGGAAACACCATATATTTT CASSPRGTGPDSGNTIYF NA TRBJ1-3 TRBV5-1 TRBD1
TGTGCCAGCAGCTTTAGCGGGACACTGATTTTC CASSFSGTLIF NA TRBJ1-2 TRBV5-6 NA
TGTGCCAGCAGCCGTCGGGGCTACGAGCAGTACTTC CASSRRGYEQYF NA TRBJ2-7 TRBV3-1/TRBV3-2 NA
TGTGCCAGCAGCCAACCCCAGGAGGGTTTAAATGAAAAACTGTTTTTT CASSQPQEGLNEKLFF NA TRBJ1-4 TRBV3-1/TRBV3-2 NA
TGTGCCAGCAGCCGCGGGACAGGGGTTAATGAAAAACTGTTTTTT CASSRGTGVNEKLFF few TRBJ1-4 TRBV28 TRBD1
TGCAGCGCATCGGAGGGTGGGGCTTTCTTT CSASEGGAFF NA TRBJ1-1 TRBV29-1 NA
TGTGCCAGTAGTATATTGGGATTCACAGGACAGGGGACATTTTCACCCCTCCACTTT CASSILGFTGQGTFSPLHF NA TRBJ1-6 TRBV19 TRBD1
TGCAGCGCTCTCAGGGGTAACACTGAAGCTTTCTTT CSALRGNTEAFF NA TRBJ1-1 TRBV29-1 NA
TGTGCCAGCAGTCCCGGACAGGGGGCGCGTTTTGGGGGCTACACCTTC CASSPGQGARFGGYTF NA TRBJ1-2 TRBV27 TRBD1
TGTGCCAGCAGTTCAGGGGCCACTAATCAGCCCCAGCATTTT CASSSGATNQPQHF NA TRBJ1-5 TRBV27 NA
TGTGCCAGCAGCCGAGGACAGGGTGGCTATGGCTACACCTTC CASSRGQGGYGYTF NA TRBJ1-2 TRBV7-8 TRBD1
TGTGCCAGCAGCGGGACTAGCGGCTACAATGAGCAGTTCTTC CASSGTSGYNEQFF NA TRBJ2-1 TRBV25-1 TRBD2
TGTGCCAGCAGCCAAGGCCCAGGGAGCTACACCTTC CASSQGPGSYTF NA TRBJ1-2 TRBV3-1/TRBV3-2 NA
TGTGCCACTAAGTTCAGGGTAATAGGGTCTAGCAATCAGCCCCAGCATTTT CATKFRVIGSSNQPQHF NA TRBJ1-5 TRBV19 NA